These T cell receptor beta chains were read from a single sample in a study of blood T cell repertoires in COVID-19. Produced via immunoSEQ multiplex PCR; TCRdb's table is partial and in-frame only. The sample carries fewer than 600,000 clones, 85% to 90% recorded once. Sample: PBMCs or T cells enriched from blood (not recorded which). These receptors were collected from a woman in her forties who had recovered from COVID-19. Each CDR3 is given with its conserved first and last residue. The D gene is left open where the match is weak. Clone sizes are given selectively: once, few, many, or a class where the clone is expanded.

d_gene	v_gene	j_gene	abundance	CDR3nt	CDR3aa
NA	TRBV13	TRBJ1-5	NA	TGTGCCAGCAGCTCACGGACAGAGAATCAGCCCCAGCATTTT	CASSSRTENQPQHF
TRBD1	TRBV24-1	TRBJ2-5	NA	TGTGCCACCAGTGACCCCGGGGTGACAGGGGGGGAGACCCAGTACTTC	CATSDPGVTGGETQYF
TRBD1	TRBV29-1	TRBJ1-1	NA	TGCAGCGTTCTCAGACAGGGACGTACGTACACTGAAGCTTTCTTT	CSVLRQGRTYTEAFF
TRBD2	TRBV10-1	TRBJ2-3	NA	TGCGCCAGCAGTCCACGACTAGCGGGAGGAGCAGATACGCAGTATTTT	CASSPRLAGGADTQYF
TRBD1	TRBV7-7	TRBJ1-1	NA	TGTGCTAGCAGCCCCGGGACAGAAGTATCTGAAGCTTTCTTT	CASSPGTEVSEAFF
TRBD1	TRBV19	TRBJ2-5	NA	TGTGCCAGTAGTACAGACAGGGTGGAAGAGACCCAGTACTTC	CASSTDRVEETQYF
NA	TRBV5-1	TRBJ1-2	NA	TGCGCCAGCAGCTTGAGCCGCGGGGGCTATGGCTACACCTTC	CASSLSRGGYGYTF
NA	TRBV5-1	TRBJ2-1	NA	TGCGCCAGCAGCCTCCTTTATGAGCAGTTCTTC	CASSLLYEQFF
NA	TRBV18	TRBJ1-5	NA	TGTGCCAGCTCACCACCGGGCGGGAATCAGCCCCAGCATTTT	CASSPPGGNQPQHF
TRBD2	TRBV7-8	TRBJ2-2	NA	TGTGCCAGCAGCCCTCGGACTAGCGGGAGGACCAACACCGGGGAGCTGTTTTTT	CASSPRTSGRTNTGELFF
TRBD2	TRBV18	TRBJ2-1	NA	TGTGCCAGCTCACCAGTCGGGACTAGCGGGAGGAACAATGAGCAGTTCTTC	CASSPVGTSGRNNEQFF
NA	TRBV21-1	TRBJ2-7	NA	TGTGCCAGCAGCAAATATGAATGGGCGGACAGGGAGGGTCCCTACGAGCAGTACTTC	CASSKYEWADREGPYEQYF
NA	TRBV2	TRBJ2-5	NA	TGTGCCAGCGTTGGCATGGCCCGAGAGACCCAGTACTTC	CASVGMARETQYF
NA	TRBV12-5	TRBJ1-4	once	TGTGCTAGTGGTTTGGGACTTGGAAGGGAAAAACTGTTTTTT	CASGLGLGREKLFF
TRBD2	TRBV7-2	TRBJ2-1	NA	TGTGCCAGCAGCTCAGGACTAGCGGGAGGGTTCTACAATGAGCAGTTCTTC	CASSSGLAGGFYNEQFF
NA	TRBV4-1	TRBJ2-7	NA	TGCGCCAGCAGCCAAGGCGGGACCACCTACGAGCAGTACTTC	CASSQGGTTYEQYF
TRBD2	TRBV9	TRBJ2-1	NA	TGTGCCAGCAGCGTAAGACTAGCGGGAGGGCACGACTCCTACAATGAGCAGTTCTTC	CASSVRLAGGHDSYNEQFF
NA	TRBV28	TRBJ2-7	NA	TGTGCCAGCAGTAGCCTTCCGGGCCCCGGGGGCTCCTACGAGCAGTACTTC	CASSSLPGPGGSYEQYF
TRBD1	TRBV13	TRBJ2-1	NA	TGTGCCAGCAGTCCGGGACAGTTTTACAATGAGCAGTTCTTC	CASSPGQFYNEQFF
NA	TRBV12-3/TRBV12-4	TRBJ1-2	NA	TGTGCCAGCAGTTTAATGGGGGCTTATGGCTACACCTTC	CASSLMGAYGYTF
NA	TRBV6-5	TRBJ1-6	NA	TGTGCCAGCAGTTACCCTCTGACCAGGGCTTTCTCACCCCTCCACTTT	CASSYPLTRAFSPLHF
NA	TRBV24-1	TRBJ1-2	NA	TGTGCCACCAGGGCTGCTGGGGGCTCCTATGGCTACACCTTC	CATRAAGGSYGYTF
TRBD2	TRBV5-4	TRBJ2-1	NA	TGTGCCAGCAGCCGCCTAGCGGGAACGTACAATGAGCAGTTCTTC	CASSRLAGTYNEQFF
NA	TRBV21-1	TRBJ1-3	NA	TGTGCCAGCAGACGAAGGGACAGGCGGAACACCATATATTTT	CASRRRDRRNTIYF
NA	TRBV14	TRBJ1-1	NA	TGTGCCAGCAGCTCTTCGGTTCACACAGGAGGGGCTTTCTTT	CASSSSVHTGGAFF
NA	TRBV5-4	TRBJ1-1	NA	TGTGCCAGCAGCCAGCCAACAGGGACCATGAACACTGAAGCTTTCTTT	CASSQPTGTMNTEAFF
TRBD1	TRBV5-4	TRBJ2-3	NA	TGTGCCAGCAGCCTCGGACAGGCCGACACAGATACGCAGTATTTT	CASSLGQADTDTQYF
NA	TRBV3-1/TRBV3-2	TRBJ1-6	NA	TGTGCCAGCAGCCTACAGGGACGATATAATATGAATTCACCCCTCCACTTT	CASSLQGRYNMNSPLHF
TRBD1	TRBV4-1	TRBJ1-2	NA	TGCGCCAGCAGCCAAGGGGACAGGGGGGTGGGCTACACCTTC	CASSQGDRGVGYTF
TRBD1	TRBV10-3	TRBJ2-1	NA	TGTGCCATCAGGGCCGGGACAGGGTCGAGGCGGGGTAACAATGAGCAGTTCTTC	CAIRAGTGSRRGNNEQFF
TRBD1	TRBV5-8	TRBJ2-7	NA	TGTGCCAGCGGAAGGGACAGCTCCTACGAGCAGTACTTC	CASGRDSSYEQYF
NA	TRBV14	TRBJ2-5	NA	TGTGCCAGCCAAGACTTGCCGTACTTC	CASQDLPYF
NA	TRBV9	TRBJ1-1	NA	TGTGCCAGCAGCAGATCAGGGTTTGGCACTGAAGCTTTCTTT	CASSRSGFGTEAFF
TRBD1	TRBV5-4	TRBJ1-1	NA	TGTGCCAGCAGGACAGGGGCGAAGAACACTGAAGCTTTCTTT	CASRTGAKNTEAFF
NA	TRBV7-2	TRBJ2-1	NA	TGTGCCAGCAGAAAAGACAGAGGCTCCTACAATGAGCAGTTCTTC	CASRKDRGSYNEQFF
TRBD2	TRBV25-1	TRBJ2-7	NA	TGTGCCAGCAGTGCCCTGACCGGGACTAGCGGGTCCTACGAGCAGTACTTC	CASSALTGTSGSYEQYF
TRBD1	TRBV11-2	TRBJ1-4	NA	TGTGCCAGCAGCGACAGGGGGCGTGAAAAACTGTTTTTT	CASSDRGREKLFF
TRBD2	TRBV10-3	TRBJ2-3	NA	TGTGCCATCAGTGGCACTAGCGGGAGTTCAGATACGCAGTATTTT	CAISGTSGSSDTQYF
TRBD2	TRBV2	TRBJ2-5	NA	TGTGCCAGCAGTGGCGGGACTAGCGGGAGAGGGGAGACCCAGTACTTC	CASSGGTSGRGETQYF
NA	TRBV10-3	TRBJ2-1	NA	TGTGCCATCAGTGAGGACTCCAGCGAGCAGTTCTTC	CAISEDSSEQFF
NA	TRBV6-5	TRBJ1-1	once	TGTGCCAGCAGTTACTCGCAGTTCACCGTTGAAGCTTTCTTT	CASSYSQFTVEAFF
NA	TRBV30	TRBJ1-1	NA	TGTGCCTGGAGTGTCGGGGGGGCATATACTGAAGCTTTCTTT	CAWSVGGAYTEAFF